The 12 T cell receptor beta chains listed next were all sequenced from one sample in a study of shared clonotypes between healthy human individuals. TCRdb's copy holds only in-frame clones and misses some; the assay was immunoSEQ multiplex PCR. The sample lists approximately 2.5 million clones; just over 90% were seen once. The source material was naive CD4+ T cells sorted from blood. Subset in this sample: CD45RA+ positively selected. The receptors originated from a man aged 18 to 29 in good health.

For this clone: Additional DNA sequences in this sample encode the identical CDR3. The chain links TRBV5-1 to TRBJ1-5, with D unclear. Trimming removed 0 bases at V and 1 base at J, with 5 bases between. The germline V gene has CDR1 SGHRS and CDR2 YFSETQ. This CDR3 spans 14 amino acids. The CDR3 is CASSLEGSNQPQHF. CDR3 DNA sequence: TGCGCCAGCAGCTTGGAGGGAAGCAATCAGCCCCAGCATTTT.

V and J are TRBV5-1 and TRBJ2-7; 7 nucleotides align to TRBD1. Losses at the gene ends were 4 bases for V and 3 bases for J; bases not matched to a gene: 25. CDR3 length: 20 residues. Germline V gene lookup returns CDR1 SGHRS and CDR2 YFSETQ. In DNA form, the CDR3 reads TGCGCCAGCAGCCTGAAAAGGACAGGACACCAGGAGAAAAGGATCTACGAGCAGTACTTC. Protein product: CASSLKRTGHQEKRIYEQYF.

The table lists this clone with a few counts. The gene calls are TRBV18 and TRBJ1-5; D is possibly TRBD1 (5 bases). The germline gives CDR1 KGHSH, CDR2 LQKENI. Deletions cut 2 bases from V and 6 bases from J, with 14 bases between. The CDR3 contains 15 residues. The chain's CDR3 is CASSPAPGSTQPQHF. The DNA of the CDR3 is TGTGCCAGCTCACCAGCCCCAGGGTCGACTCAGCCCCAGCATTTT.

The chain carries TRBV6-1 and TRBJ1-2; D ambiguous. This CDR3 region has 14 residues. V lost 9 bases to trimming and J lost 4 bases, with 18 bases between them. Per the germline V gene, CDR1 is MNHNS and CDR2 is SASEGT. The CDR3 protein is CASTRTVSLYGYTF. Here the CDR3 DNA reads TGTGCCAGTACAAGAACGGTGAGCCTCTATGGCTACACCTTC.

DNA of the CDR3: TGTGCCAGTAGTCGGGCATTTCCACCCCTCCACTTT. As protein: CASSRAFPPLHF. V and J are TRBV19 and TRBJ1-6; D is undetermined. Trimming cost V 5 bases and J 11 bases, with 10 bases left between them. Germline CDR1 reads LNHDA; CDR2 reads SQIVND (reference sequence). The CDR3 contains 12 residues. Full variable domain (rest looked up from reference TRBV19 and TRBJ1-6): DGGITQSPKYLFRKEGQNVTLSCEQNLNHDAMYWYRQDPGQGLRLIYYSQIVNDFQKGDIAEGYSVSREKKESFPLTVTSAQKNPTAFYLCASSRAFPPLHFGNGTRLTVT.

In regard to this clone: Mismatch with germline at one junction end may stem from a read error. The chain has TRBV28 and TRBJ2-7; TRBD1 matches 7 bases. The CDR3 spans 16 residues. The germline V gene encodes CDR1 MDHEN and CDR2 SYDVKM. The CDR3: CASRLTHRGSFNEQYF. Here the CDR3 DNA reads TGTGCCAGCCGTTTAACACACAGGGGTTCATTCAACGAGCAGTACTTC.

In its sample, this clone was seen once. The V gene is TRBV7-4, the J gene TRBJ1-5; D unclear. Trimming pared 5 bases from V and 6 bases from J, leaving 20 bases between. The germline CDR1 and CDR2 sequences are SGHVT and SQSDAQ. The CDR3 sequence is 16 residues long. CDR3 DNA: TGTGCCAGCAGCCCTCCGACGGATAGGGAAGTTCAGCCCCAGCATTTT. Its translation is CASSPPTDREVQPQHF.

This clone was seen a few times. The sample contains more than one DNA sequence encoding this CDR3. The V and J genes are TRBV29-1 and TRBJ1-1; D is undetermined. The V end lost 4 bases, the J end lost 0 bases, and 9 bases lay between the germline ends. Germline-derived CDR1 and CDR2 are SQVTM and ANQGSEA. The CDR3 is 13 amino acids. The CDR3 DNA reads as TGCAGCGTTGTAGGGCGGATGAACACTGAAGCTTTCTTT. It is translated as CSVVGRMNTEAFF. Combining the CDR3 with reference TRBV29-1 and TRBJ1-1 gives the whole variable domain SAVISQKPSRDICQRGTSLTIQCQVDSQVTMMFWYRQQPGQSLTLIATANQGSEATYESGFVIDKFPISRPNLTFSTLTVSNMSPEDSSIYLCSVVGRMNTEAFFGQGTRLTVV.

V and J are TRBV9 and TRBJ1-3; TRBD1 aligns across 7 bases. The ends lost 0 bases at V and 1 base at J; junction bases unmatched: 4. This CDR3 is 16 amino acids long. Per germline, CDR1 SGDLS and CDR2 YYNGEE. Here the CDR3 DNA reads TGTGCCAGCAGCGTAGCTGACAGGGTTTCTGGAAACACCATATATTTT. Its translation: CASSVADRVSGNTIYF. The full variable domain, with the rest looked up from reference TRBV9 and TRBJ1-3, is DSGVTQTPKHLITATGQRVTLRCSPRSGDLSVYWYQQSLDQGLQFLIQYYNGEERAKGNILERFSAQQFPDLHSELNLSSLELGDSALYFCASSVADRVSGNTIYFGEGSWLTVV.

In this sample, this clone turned up once. V and J are TRBV28 and TRBJ1-6; D remains unclear. The CDR3 covers 12 residues. Germline CDR1 MDHEN, CDR2 SYDVKM. V gave up 6 bases and J gave up 10 bases, with 10 bases separating them. The CDR3 here is CASSYKGSPLHF. CDR3 nucleotide sequence: TGTGCCAGCAGCTACAAGGGCTCACCCCTCCACTTT.

About this clone itself: Germline and junction disagree at one end, which may indicate a read error. The chain has TRBV7-7 and TRBJ2-5; 7 bases match TRBD1. This CDR3 has 14 amino acids. The V gene's germline CDR1 is SSHAT and CDR2 FNYEAQ (reference sequence). The CDR3 DNA is TGTGCTAGCAGCTCTCCGGGACAGCAAGAGACCCAGTACTTC. As protein: CASSSPGQQETQYF.

The V and J genes are TRBV5-1 and TRBJ2-1; unclear D gene. V was cut by 4 bases and J by 2 bases, with 16 bases left in between. The CDR3 totals 16 residues. The germline V gene encodes CDR1 SGHRS and CDR2 YFSETQ. CDR3 coding DNA: TGCGCCAGCAGCCTAATTGGGCTGAGGACCTACAATGAGCAGTTCTTC. This translates into CASSLIGLRTYNEQFF. Complete variable domain (other parts from reference TRBV5-1 and TRBJ2-1): KAGVTQTPRYLIKTRGQQVTLSCSPISGHRSVSWYQQTPGQGLQFLFEYFSETQRNKGNFPGRFSGRQFSNSRSEMNVSTLELGDSALYLCASSLIGLRTYNEQFFGPGTRLTVL.